This TCR beta chain was captured in a study of T cell changes during pregnancy in multiple sclerosis. Clones were read by immunoSEQ multiplex PCR, and TCRdb kept only the in-frame ones, dropping some. The table has tens of thousands of clones, around nine tenths seen once. The CDR3 is 15 residues long. The ends lost 5 bases at V and 7 bases at J; junction bases unmatched: 9. CDR1 and CDR2 (germline): SNHLY, FYNNEI. The chain is built from TRBV2 and TRBJ1-4; 8 bases fit TRBD1. This clonotype was sampled from a female donor with multiple sclerosis, enrolled in a pregnancy study. The sequences come from CD4+ T cells from peripheral blood mononuclear cells, collected after pregnancy. This chain's CDR3 is CASSPKTGEGEKLFF. In DNA form, the CDR3 reads TGTGCCAGCAGTCCCAAGACAGGGGAGGGTGAAAAACTGTTTTTT.